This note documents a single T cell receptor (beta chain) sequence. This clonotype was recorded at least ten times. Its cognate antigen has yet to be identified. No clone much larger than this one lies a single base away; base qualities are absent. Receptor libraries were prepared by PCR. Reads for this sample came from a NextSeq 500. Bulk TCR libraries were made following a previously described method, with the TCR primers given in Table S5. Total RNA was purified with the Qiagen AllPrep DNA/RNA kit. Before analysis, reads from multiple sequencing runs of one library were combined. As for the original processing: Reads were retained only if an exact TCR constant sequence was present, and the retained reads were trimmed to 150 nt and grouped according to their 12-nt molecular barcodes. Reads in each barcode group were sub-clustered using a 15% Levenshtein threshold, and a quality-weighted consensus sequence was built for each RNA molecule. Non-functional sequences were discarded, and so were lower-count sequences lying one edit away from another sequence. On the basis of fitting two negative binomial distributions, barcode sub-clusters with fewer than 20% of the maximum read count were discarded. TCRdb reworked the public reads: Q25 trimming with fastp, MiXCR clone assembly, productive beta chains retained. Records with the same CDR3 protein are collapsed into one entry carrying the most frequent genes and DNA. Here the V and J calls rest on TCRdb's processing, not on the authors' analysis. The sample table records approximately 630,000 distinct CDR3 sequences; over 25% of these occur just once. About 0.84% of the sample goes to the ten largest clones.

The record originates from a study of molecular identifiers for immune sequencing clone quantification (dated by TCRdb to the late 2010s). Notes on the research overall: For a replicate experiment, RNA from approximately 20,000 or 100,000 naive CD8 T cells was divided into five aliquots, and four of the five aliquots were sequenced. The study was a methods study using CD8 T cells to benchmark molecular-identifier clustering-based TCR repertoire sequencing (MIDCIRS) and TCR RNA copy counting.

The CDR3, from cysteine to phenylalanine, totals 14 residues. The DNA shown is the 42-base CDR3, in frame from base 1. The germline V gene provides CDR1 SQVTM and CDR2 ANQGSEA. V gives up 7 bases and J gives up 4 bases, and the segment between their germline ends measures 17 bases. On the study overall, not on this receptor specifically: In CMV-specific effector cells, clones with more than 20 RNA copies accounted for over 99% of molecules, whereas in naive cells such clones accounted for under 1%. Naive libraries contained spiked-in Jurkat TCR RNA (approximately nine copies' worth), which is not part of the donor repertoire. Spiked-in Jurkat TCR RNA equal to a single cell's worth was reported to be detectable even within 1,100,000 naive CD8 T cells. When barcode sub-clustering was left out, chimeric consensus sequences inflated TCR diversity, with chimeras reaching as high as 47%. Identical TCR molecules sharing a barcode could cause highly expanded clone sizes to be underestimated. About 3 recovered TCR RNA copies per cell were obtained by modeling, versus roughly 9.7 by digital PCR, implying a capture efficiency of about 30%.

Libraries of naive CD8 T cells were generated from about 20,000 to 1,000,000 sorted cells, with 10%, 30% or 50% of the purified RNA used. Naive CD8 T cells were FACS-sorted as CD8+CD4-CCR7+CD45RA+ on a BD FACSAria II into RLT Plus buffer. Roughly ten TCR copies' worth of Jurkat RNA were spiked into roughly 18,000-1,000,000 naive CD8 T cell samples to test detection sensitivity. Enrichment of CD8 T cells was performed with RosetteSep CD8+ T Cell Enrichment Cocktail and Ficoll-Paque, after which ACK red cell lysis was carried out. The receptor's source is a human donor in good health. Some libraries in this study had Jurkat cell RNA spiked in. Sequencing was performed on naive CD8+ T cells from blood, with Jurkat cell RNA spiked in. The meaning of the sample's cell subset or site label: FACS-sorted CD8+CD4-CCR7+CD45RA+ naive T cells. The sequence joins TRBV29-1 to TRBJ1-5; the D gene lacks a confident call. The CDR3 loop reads CSASGEAFNQPQHF. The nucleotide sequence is TGCAGCGCCTCCGGAGAGGCCTTTAATCAGCCCCAGCATTTT. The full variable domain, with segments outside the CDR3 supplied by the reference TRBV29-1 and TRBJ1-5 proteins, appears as SAVISQKPSRDICQRGTSLTIQCQVDSQVTMMFWYRQQPGQSLTLIATANQGSEATYESGFVIDKFPISRPNLTFSTLTVSNMSPEDSSIYLCSASGEAFNQPQHFGDGTRLSIL.